Sequencing of this TCR beta chain was carried out in a study of glioma-infiltrating T cells after dendritic cell vaccination. The CDR3 covers 15 residues. CDR1 is SGHRS and CDR2 is YFSETQ in the germline V gene. V was pared by 0 bases and J by 4 bases, with 5 bases of the junction left unmatched. Data came from immunoSEQ multiplex PCR; TCRdb stores just in-frame clones and leaves some out. The sample lists roughly 56,000 clones; approximately 81% were seen once. Time point in this sample: after dendritic cell vaccination, including at tumor progression/relapse. This receptor was obtained from a human donor with glioblastoma. Sample: blood, taken after dendritic cell vaccination. The chain recombines TRBV5-1 with TRBJ1-1, with 8 bases aligning to TRBD1. The CDR3 DNA sequence: TGCGCCAGCAGCTTGGACCAGGGGGCAGGCACTGAAGCTTTCTTT. This sequence encodes CASSLDQGAGTEAFF. The complete variable domain, with remaining parts taken from reference TRBV5-1 and TRBJ1-1, reads KAGVTQTPRYLIKTRGQQVTLSCSPISGHRSVSWYQQTPGQGLQFLFEYFSETQRNKGNFPGRFSGRQFSNSRSEMNVSTLELGDSALYLCASSLDQGAGTEAFFGQGTRLTVV.